The 24 T cell receptor beta chains below all came from one sample that was sequenced in a study of blood T cell repertoires in COVID-19. Sequenced by immunoSEQ multiplex PCR; TCRdb stores in-frame clones only, minus some. The top ten hold 2.1% of the sample, which has hundreds of thousands of clones, 75% to 90% seen once. Sequences were obtained from peripheral blood. Receptor source: a woman in her 30s who had recovered from COVID-19.

The V and J genes are TRBV7-2 and TRBJ1-1; 7 positions match TRBD1. The V and J ends lost 2 bases and 6 bases, in that order; junction bases with no gene match: 9. The CDR3 covers 15 residues. Germline CDR1 SGHTA, CDR2 FQGNSA. The CDR3 sequence is CASSLPQGGIAEAFF. The CDR3, as DNA: TGTGCCAGCAGCTTACCTCAGGGGGGAATCGCTGAAGCTTTCTTT.

The chain carries TRBV24-1 and TRBJ2-2, with 7 bases identical to TRBD1. J gave up 2 bases and V 7 bases, and 6 bases lay outside the gene matches. Per germline, CDR1 KGHDR and CDR2 SFDVKD. The CDR3 has 15 amino acids. In nucleotides, the CDR3 is TGTGCCACCAGCAACAGGGGTCTCAACACCGGGGAGCTGTTTTTT. Its translation: CATSNRGLNTGELFF.

This sequence joins TRBV27 and TRBJ1-1, with a possible D match to TRBD1 (5 bases). V was cut by 6 bases and J by 4 bases, with 12 bases left in between. Per the germline V gene, CDR1 is MNHEY and CDR2 is SMNVEV (reference sequence). This CDR3 is 13 amino acids long. The CDR3 DNA reads as TGTGCCAGCAGATCCAGGGCTCCCACTGAAGCTTTCTTT. Its translation is CASRSRAPTEAFF.

The gene calls are TRBV4-2 and TRBJ1-1; D possibly corresponds to TRBD1 (5 bases). The CDR3 sequence is 15 residues long. Germline CDR1 is LGHNA and CDR2 is YNFKEQ. Trimming took off 3 bases at V and 11 bases at J, with 22 bases between the two ends. CDR3 sequence: CASSHSEQTTQGAFF. In DNA form, the CDR3 reads TGTGCCAGCAGCCACTCTGAACAGACAACTCAGGGCGCTTTCTTT.

The V gene is TRBV2, the J gene TRBJ2-3; weak D call: TRBD2 (5 bases). Trimming cost V 5 bases and J 5 bases, with 14 bases left between them. Per the germline V gene, CDR1 is SNHLY and CDR2 is FYNNEI. CDR3 length equals 14 residues. CDR3 in DNA: TGTGCCAGCAGTCGTCGAGGACTCTTAGATACGCAGTATTTT. Translated: CASSRRGLLDTQYF.

This clone was detected once. The chain links TRBV28 to TRBJ1-4; D may be TRBD1 (5 bases). The CDR3 totals 14 residues. V lost 6 bases to trimming and J lost 5 bases, with 13 bases between them. CDR1 and CDR2 from the germline V gene are MDHEN and SYDVKM. CDR3 amino acids: CASRNPDRNEKLFF. CDR3 in DNA: TGTGCCAGCAGAAATCCCGACAGAAATGAAAAACTGTTTTTT. Full variable domain (outside the CDR3, taken from reference TRBV28 and TRBJ1-4): DVKVTQSSRYLVKRTGEKVFLECVQDMDHENMFWYRQDPGLGLRLIYFSYDVKMKEKGDIPEGYSVSREKKERFSLILESASTNQTSMYLCASRNPDRNEKLFFGSGTQLSVL.

Concerning this clone: Germline is not matched at one junction end, which may reflect a read error. The rearrangement uses TRBV7-7 and TRBJ2-2, with a weak D call TRBD1 (6 bases). Germline assignment: CDR1 SSHAT and CDR2 FNYEAQ (reference sequence). CDR3 length: 16 amino acids. The CDR3 reads CASSRDTGRNTGELFF. In nucleotides, the CDR3 is TGTGCTAGCAGCCGTGATACAGGGAGGAACACCGGGGAGCTGTTTTTT.

This clone was picked up one time. The J gene is TRBJ2-1, the V gene TRBV24-1, with TRBD2 matching over 8 bases. Trimming took 1 base from V and 5 from J; bases not matched to a gene: 6. From germline, CDR1 is KGHDR and CDR2 SFDVKD. CDR3 length: 16 amino acids. CDR3 in amino acids: CATSDLSGGINNEQFF. The CDR3, as DNA: TGTGCCACCAGTGATTTAAGCGGGGGTATAAACAATGAGCAGTTCTTC.

As to this clone: The sample holds other DNA sequences that translate to the same CDR3. CDR3 loop: CASSLGLSYEQYF. The CDR3 DNA is TGTGCCAGCAGCTTAGGCCTTTCCTACGAGCAGTACTTC. The chain carries TRBV13 and TRBJ2-7; D is uncertain. Trimming removed 0 bases at V and 1 base at J, with 4 bases between. The CDR3 has 13 amino acids. Per the germline V gene, CDR1 is PRHDT and CDR2 is FYEKMQ (reference sequence).

The rearrangement uses TRBV14 and TRBJ2-1, with 10 nucleotides matching TRBD2. V lost 6 bases and J lost 0; bases outside the gene matches: 17. This CDR3 spans 20 amino acids. The germline V gene has CDR1 SGHDN and CDR2 FVKESK. CDR3 protein: CASRHFRELAGGVSYNEQFF. The CDR3 region has the DNA TGTGCCAGCAGACACTTCAGGGAATTAGCGGGAGGAGTCTCCTACAATGAGCAGTTCTTC. Supplemented by reference TRBV14 and TRBJ2-1, the full variable domain reads EAGVTQFPSHSVIEKGQTVTLRCDPISGHDNLYWYRRVMGKEIKFLLHFVKESKQDESGMPNNRFLAERTGGTYSTLKVQPAELEDSGVYFCASRHFRELAGGVSYNEQFFGPGTRLTVL.

DNA for the CDR3: TGTGCCAGCAGTCCAGGACTTGATTCCTACGAGCAGTACTTC. Translation: CASSPGLDSYEQYF. The chain is built from TRBV27 and TRBJ2-7, with a weak D call TRBD2 (5 bases). The length of the CDR3 is 14 residues. V was cut by 5 bases and J by 1 base, with 12 bases left in between. Germline V lookup: CDR1 MNHEY, CDR2 SMNVEV (reference sequence).

The genes are TRBV19 and TRBJ1-4; 9 nucleotides agree with TRBD1. Germline assignment: CDR1 LNHDA and CDR2 SQIVND (reference sequence). The J segment lost 0 bases and the V segment lost 8 bases, leaving 13 bases of the junction unmatched. The CDR3 is 18 amino acids. The DNA for the CDR3 is TGTGCCAGTCTACCCCGGGACAGGGTCTCCACAACTAATGAAAAACTGTTTTTT. Translating it yields CASLPRDRVSTTNEKLFF.

A note on this clone: Mismatch with germline at one junction end may stem from a read error. The same CDR3 also results from other DNA sequences found in this sample. The V and J genes are TRBV27 and TRBJ1-1; D is undetermined. The germline CDR1 and CDR2 sequences are MNHEY and SMNVEV (reference sequence). CDR3 size: 13 residues. Written as DNA, the CDR3 is TGTGCCAGCAGTTTAGATGGGGAGACTGAGGCTTTCTTT. This codes for CASSLDGETEAFF.

The chain links TRBV19 to TRBJ2-7; D is perhaps TRBD2 (6 bases). Germline V gene lookup returns CDR1 LNHDA and CDR2 SQIVND (reference sequence). Trimming stripped 1 base from V and 4 bases from J, with 14 bases between. The CDR3 runs 15 residues. CDR3: CASSIGAGFNYEQYF. The CDR3 DNA sequence: TGTGCCAGTAGTATAGGTGCGGGGTTTAATTACGAGCAGTACTTC.

This rearrangement joins TRBV11-1 to TRBJ2-3; TRBD2 aligns across 9 bases. J gave up 4 bases and V 0 bases, and 2 bases lay outside the gene matches. The CDR3 runs to 15 residues. The germline V gene encodes CDR1 SGHAT and CDR2 FQDESV (reference sequence). CDR3 DNA: TGTGCCAGCAGCTTAGCTAGCGGGGGTTCAGATACGCAGTATTTT. Residues: CASSLASGGSDTQYF. Full variable domain (remainder filled in from reference TRBV11-1 and TRBJ2-3): EAEVAQSPRYKITEKSQAVAFWCDPISGHATLYWYRQILGQGPELLVQFQDESVVDDSQLPKDRFSAERLKGVDSTLKIQPAELGDSAMYLCASSLASGGSDTQYFGPGTRLTVL.

The CDR3 protein is CASTRDKNTEAFF. Written as DNA, the CDR3 is TGTGCCAGCACACGGGACAAGAACACTGAAGCTTTCTTT. The chain joins TRBV6-5 to TRBJ1-1; perhaps TRBD1 as D (6 bases). CDR3 length equals 13 residues. Trimming left V 7 bases short and J 1 base short, with 10 bases between. The germline V gene encodes CDR1 MNHEY and CDR2 SVGAGI.

J is TRBJ2-2 and V is TRBV14; D gene ambiguous. This CDR3 region has 14 residues. Germline CDR1 is SGHDN and CDR2 is FVKESK. Trimming shortened V by 0 bases and J by 5 bases, and 7 bases separated the two germline ends. CDR3 DNA: TGTGCCAGCAGCCAAGATTTGCTAACCGGGGAGCTGTTTTTT. Its protein is CASSQDLLTGELFF.

The J gene is TRBJ1-2, the V gene TRBV5-4; TRBD1 might be the D (5 bases). The CDR3 totals 15 residues. Per germline, CDR1 SGHNT and CDR2 YYREEE (reference sequence). V lost 4 bases and J 5 bases, leaving 18 bases between the germline ends. The CDR3 region is CASSPQAGLNYGYTF. Here the CDR3 DNA reads TGTGCCAGCAGCCCACAGGCGGGATTAAATTATGGCTACACCTTC.

The V gene is TRBV11-3, the J gene TRBJ1-1, with TRBD1 matching 7 bases. J was trimmed by 1 base and V by 5 bases; bases with no gene match: 1. CDR1 SGHNT and CDR2 YENEEA come from the germline V gene. This CDR3 contains 13 residues. This CDR3 reads CASSRDRNTEAFF. Written as DNA, the CDR3 is TGTGCCAGCAGCCGGGACAGGAACACTGAAGCTTTCTTT. The complete variable domain, with remaining parts taken from reference TRBV11-3 and TRBJ1-1, reads EAGVVQSPRYKIIEKKQPVAFWCNPISGHNTLYWYLQNLGQGPELLIRYENEEAVDDSQLPKDRFSAERLKGVDSTLKIQPAELGDSAVYLCASSRDRNTEAFFGQGTRLTVV.

V gene TRBV29-1 combines with J gene TRBJ1-1; D gene uncertain. Germline lookup yields CDR1 SQVTM and CDR2 ANQGSEA. CDR3 size: 12 residues. Trimming took off 5 bases at V and 1 base at J, with 8 bases between the two ends. The CDR3 loop is CSVPGKNTEAFF. CDR3 DNA: TGCAGCGTTCCGGGGAAGAACACTGAAGCTTTCTTT.

Note on this clone: This specimen includes other DNA sequences encoding the same CDR3. The chain uses TRBV27 and TRBJ1-1; D may be TRBD1 (6 bases). The CDR3 length is 14 residues. Trimming pared 4 bases from V and 0 bases from J, leaving 9 bases between. CDR1 and CDR2 (germline): MNHEY, SMNVEV (reference sequence). CDR3 nucleotide sequence: TGTGCCAGCAGTTCGGGACATCTGAACACTGAAGCTTTCTTT. This gives the protein CASSSGHLNTEAFF.

This clone was observed a single time. The chain joins TRBV9 to TRBJ2-3; 8 bases agree with TRBD2. The J segment lost 5 bases and the V segment lost 0 bases, leaving 5 bases of the junction unmatched. Germline-derived CDR1 and CDR2 are SGDLS and YYNGEE. The CDR3 sequence is 15 residues long. The CDR3 DNA is TGTGCCAGCAGCGTAGGGTCCGCGGGGGGAGATACGCAGTATTTT. Encoded protein: CASSVGSAGGDTQYF.

The rearrangement uses TRBV6-6 and TRBJ2-2; D is ambiguous. From germline, CDR1 is MNHNY and CDR2 SVGAGI (reference sequence). This CDR3 region has 16 residues. The V gene lost 2 bases and the J gene lost 0 bases, with 10 bases spanning the gap. The CDR3 loop reads CASSYGGSANTGELFF. CDR3 coding DNA: TGTGCCAGCAGTTACGGCGGCTCCGCGAACACCGGGGAGCTGTTTTTT.

This chain joins TRBV5-1 and TRBJ2-1; TRBD2 agrees at 10 bases. The CDR3 runs to 15 residues. With 4 bases clipped from V and 6 bases from J, the junction kept 7 bases outside the gene matches. Germline V lookup: CDR1 SGHRS, CDR2 YFSETQ. CDR3 protein: CASSLVAGGGNEQFF. The CDR3 DNA follows: TGCGCCAGCAGCCTAGTAGCGGGAGGAGGCAATGAGCAGTTCTTC.